The clone carrying this T cell receptor beta chain appeared many times. What it binds is not known. Germline CDR1 reads SEHNR; CDR2 reads FQNEAQ (reference sequence). Trimming removed 2 bases from V and 2 bases from J; junction bases left unmatched: 3. The CDR3 is made up of 15 amino acids. The sample originates from a study of T cell repertoires in cytomegalovirus infection. For the study at large: CMV infection together with matching HLA type was indicated by public TCR beta signatures. Study-wide results and caveats: Clonotype analysis showed dominance of the ex vivo response by HLA-C-restricted CMV-specific TCR beta clonotypes. Identification of carriers of CMV plus the relevant HLA was achieved through cumulative public TCR beta family frequency.

MiXCR, run by TCRdb on the reads, gives a single entry per CDR3 protein. The sample carries approximately 500,000 distinct CDR3 sequences, approximately 11% recorded once. V gene TRBV7-9 combines with J gene TRBJ2-4, with 7 bases matching TRBD1. The source material was PBMCs. The sequence derives from a human donor in good health (CMV status not recorded). Some clones in this sample may be carry-over from other donors' samples. The CDR3 spells CASSLNRGTKNIQYF. CDR3 bases: TGTGCCAGCAGCTTAAACAGGGGCACCAAAAACATTCAGTACTTC.